What follows are 18 T cell receptor beta chains derived from one specimen sequenced in a study of early T cells in non-severe SARS-CoV-2 infection. One entry per CDR3 protein, called by TCRdb with MiXCR from the 5' RACE reads. The sample holds some 96,000 distinct CDR3 sequences, more than 12% seen once. The source material was whole blood. These receptors came from an adult who was a healthcare worker with PCR-confirmed SARS-CoV-2 infection or an uninfected control (not recorded which).

The chain couples TRBV28 to TRBJ1-1; 8 positions match TRBD1. The junction had 6 bases not matched to a gene; V was cut back by 6 bases and J by 6 bases. The CDR3 runs to 13 residues. Germline V lookup: CDR1 MDHEN, CDR2 SYDVKM. This CDR3 is CASRNYRGAEAFF. The CDR3 bases are TGTGCCAGCAGGAACTACAGGGGGGCTGAAGCTTTCTTT. Drawing the rest from reference TRBV28 and TRBJ1-1, the complete variable domain is DVKVTQSSRYLVKRTGEKVFLECVQDMDHENMFWYRQDPGLGLRLIYFSYDVKMKEKGDIPEGYSVSREKKERFSLILESASTNQTSMYLCASRNYRGAEAFFGQGTRLTVV.

In this sample, this clonotype turned up a few times. V usage is TRBV27 and J usage is TRBJ2-7, with no clear D. Germline V CDR1 and CDR2: MNHEY, SMNVEV (reference sequence). The length of the CDR3 is 11 residues. The V gene lost 3 bases and the J gene lost 5 bases, with 5 bases spanning the gap. CDR3 loop: CASSLRNEQYF. The CDR3 region has the DNA TGTGCCAGCAGTTTGAGAAACGAGCAGTACTTC.

The chain employs TRBV7-6 and TRBJ2-3; 13 nucleotides match TRBD2. This CDR3 comprises 16 residues. Germline CDR1 SGHVS, CDR2 FNYEAQ. V lost 5 bases and J lost 2; bases outside the gene matches: 4. CDR3 amino acids: CASSKTSGGITDTQYF. For the CDR3, the DNA is TGTGCCAGCAGCAAGACTAGCGGGGGGATCACAGATACGCAGTATTTT.

The chain links TRBV5-1 to TRBJ2-5; D gene unclear. CDR3 size: 11 residues. Germline CDR1 and CDR2: SGHRS and YFSETQ. V lost 5 bases and J 3 bases, leaving 5 bases between the germline ends. This CDR3 is CASRVEETQYF. CDR3 in DNA: TGCGCCAGCAGGGTAGAAGAGACCCAGTACTTC.

The chain has TRBV20-1 and TRBJ2-1, with TRBD2 identical over 9 bases. V was pared by 6 bases and J by 6 bases, with 6 bases of the junction left unmatched. The germline V gene encodes CDR1 DFQATT and CDR2 SNEGSKA (reference sequence). The CDR3 spans 13 residues. CDR3 DNA sequence: TGCAGTGCCCTAACGACTAGCGGCAATGAGCAGTTCTTC. Protein product: CSALTTSGNEQFF.

The chain recombines TRBV29-1 with TRBJ2-7; perhaps D is TRBD1 or TRBD2 (6 bases each). V shed 6 bases and J shed 6 bases, with 24 bases lying between them. The germline V gene has CDR1 SQVTM and CDR2 ANQGSEA. CDR3 size: 15 residues. The DNA for the CDR3 is TGCAGCGTCGCTAACAGGGCCGGTTGGGGAGGCGAGCAGTACTTC. Translation gives CSVANRAGWGGEQYF.

The CDR3 reads CASSLQLSGNTIYF. The CDR3 DNA reads TGTGCCAGCAGCCTACAGCTCTCTGGAAACACCATATATTTT. This chain links TRBV28 with TRBJ1-3; D is uncertain. V lost 6 bases and J lost 0, with 9 bases in between. Germline V lookup: CDR1 MDHEN, CDR2 SYDVKM. CDR3 size: 14 residues.

In its sample, this clonotype was seen a few times. The chain combines TRBV7-9 with TRBJ2-1, with D hard to call. This CDR3 has 12 amino acids. From germline, CDR1 is SEHNR and CDR2 FQNEAQ (reference sequence). The V end lost 1 base, the J end lost 5 bases, and 3 bases lay between the germline ends. CDR3 residues: CASSLDNNEQFF. CDR3 nucleotide sequence: TGTGCCAGCAGCTTAGACAACAATGAGCAGTTCTTC.

The sample holds a few counts of this clonotype. The chain carries TRBV2 and TRBJ2-7; 9 nucleotides match TRBD1. Germline assignment: CDR1 SNHLY and CDR2 FYNNEI. With 4 bases clipped from V and 3 bases from J, the junction kept 7 bases outside the gene matches. This CDR3 has 15 amino acids. CDR3 sequence: CASSVDRGINYEQYF. CDR3 nucleotide sequence: TGTGCCAGCAGTGTGGACAGGGGAATTAACTACGAGCAGTACTTC. Supplemented by reference TRBV2 and TRBJ2-7, the full variable domain reads EPEVTQTPSHQVTQMGQEVILRCVPISNHLYFYWYRQILGQKVEFLVSFYNNEISEKSEIFDDQFSVERPDGSNFTLKIRSTKLEDSAMYFCASSVDRGINYEQYFGPGTRLTVT.

Only a few counts were recorded for this clonotype. The V gene is TRBV14, the J gene TRBJ2-5; the D gene is possibly TRBD2 (6 bases). The CDR3 loop spans 17 amino acids. V was clipped by 0 bases and J by 1 base, with 15 bases between them. Germline V gives CDR1 SGHDN, CDR2 FVKESK. CDR3 protein: CASSQEWGTGIQETQYF. CDR3 nucleotide sequence: TGTGCCAGCAGCCAAGAGTGGGGGACTGGTATCCAAGAGACCCAGTACTTC.

The V gene is TRBV5-1, the J gene TRBJ2-2; 10 bases match TRBD2. The germline V gene has CDR1 SGHRS and CDR2 YFSETQ. This CDR3 has 15 residues. Losses at the gene ends were 6 bases for V and 6 bases for J; bases not matched to a gene: 8. CDR3 nucleotide sequence: TGCGCCAGCACCCCTAGCGGGAGCAGTGCCGGGGAGCTGTTTTTT. Its translation: CASTPSGSSAGELFF. Together with reference TRBV5-1 and TRBJ2-2, the CDR3 gives the full variable domain: KAGVTQTPRYLIKTRGQQVTLSCSPISGHRSVSWYQQTPGQGLQFLFEYFSETQRNKGNFPGRFSGRQFSNSRSEMNVSTLELGDSALYLCASTPSGSSAGELFFGEGSRLTVL.

The chain is built from TRBV12-3 or TRBV12-4 and TRBJ1-2; D not certain. The CDR3 has 12 residues. V was shortened by 6 bases and J by 7 bases, with 12 bases between the two germline ends. The CDR3 loop is CASRHLLGGYTF. CDR3 sequence (DNA): TGTGCCAGCAGGCATCTCTTGGGTGGCTACACCTTC.

This clonotype was detected many times. V and J are TRBV4-3 and TRBJ2-5, with D perhaps TRBD1 or TRBD2 (5 bases each). V lost 4 bases and J lost 1, with 7 bases in between. The CDR3 extends over 13 amino acids. Germline-derived CDR1 and CDR2 are LGHNA and YSLEER. CDR3 sequence reads: CASSPRGQETQYF. The DNA for the CDR3 is TGCGCCAGCAGCCCGAGGGGCCAAGAGACCCAGTACTTC.

This rearrangement joins TRBV9 to TRBJ2-7; no clear D. Germline lookup yields CDR1 SGDLS and CDR2 YYNGEE. Trimming pared 0 bases from V and 2 bases from J, leaving 9 bases between. This CDR3 spans 14 amino acids. CDR3 region: CASSVASAAYEQYF. The DNA for the CDR3 is TGTGCCAGCAGCGTAGCTTCGGCAGCCTACGAGCAGTACTTC.

This clonotype was observed many times. The rearrangement uses TRBV27 and TRBJ2-4; D is perhaps TRBD2 (5 bases). Germline V CDR1 and CDR2: MNHEY, SMNVEV (reference sequence). The CDR3 totals 14 residues. Trimming left V 7 bases short and J 0 bases short, with 10 bases between. CDR3 protein: CASKGAVAKNIQYF. In DNA, the CDR3 is TGTGCCAGCAAAGGAGCGGTAGCCAAAAACATTCAGTACTTC.

This clonotype was detected only a few times. In DNA, the CDR3 is TGTGCCAGCAGTCCCCAGGTGTACTATGGCTACACCTTC. Residues: CASSPQVYYGYTF. The chain combines TRBV12-3 or TRBV12-4 with TRBJ1-2; D not certain. This CDR3 is built from 13 residues. V was trimmed by 5 bases and J by 3 bases, leaving 10 bases between them.

This clonotype showed up just a few times. V is TRBV20-1 and J is TRBJ2-3, with 9 bases that match TRBD2. Germline CDR1 is DFQATT and CDR2 is SNEGSKA (reference sequence). V trimming: 3 bases; J trimming: 2 bases; junction bases outside the gene matches: 12. The CDR3 covers 17 residues. CDR3 region: CSASSLAGTELTDTQYF. The CDR3 DNA reads TGCAGTGCTAGTAGCCTAGCGGGAACGGAACTCACAGATACGCAGTATTTT.

The V gene is TRBV12-3 or TRBV12-4, the J gene TRBJ1-2, with TRBD1 as a possible D gene (5 bases). Trimming cost V 4 bases and J 6 bases, with 12 bases left between them. This CDR3 contains 13 residues. The CDR3 is CASSSEDSNGYTF. As DNA, the CDR3 is TGTGCCAGCAGTTCCGAAGACAGCAATGGCTACACCTTC.